Following are 13 T cell receptor beta chains from one sample sequenced in a study of CD8 T cells in ankylosing spondylitis. In TCRdb, the 5' RACE reads were re-called with MiXCR into one record per CDR3 protein. The sample contains fewer than 250,000 distinct CDR3 sequences, 10% of which appear only once. The sample taken for sequencing was blood, either unsorted or a sorted T cell fraction (not recorded which). These receptors all come from a male donor with ankylosing spondylitis or in good health (not recorded which).

In its sample, this clonotype was seen many times. This chain links TRBV27 with TRBJ2-7; possibly TRBD1 for D (6 bases). The germline gives CDR1 MNHEY, CDR2 SMNVEV (reference sequence). Trimming took 2 bases from V and 1 from J, leaving 18 bases between them. The CDR3 length is 17 residues. The DNA for the CDR3 is TGTGCCAGCAGTTTACTCCCGGGACAAAGTTCTTCCTACGAGCAGTACTTC. Translated: CASSLLPGQSSSYEQYF.

This clonotype was recorded at least ten times. The chain recombines TRBV18 with TRBJ1-5; D is ambiguous. The CDR3 consists of 13 residues. Trimming pared 4 bases from V and 0 bases from J, leaving 4 bases between. Germline-derived CDR1 and CDR2 are KGHSH and LQKENI. The CDR3 is CASSRNSNQPQHF. CDR3 coding DNA: TGTGCCAGCTCACGAAATAGCAATCAGCCCCAGCATTTT.

This clonotype was counted many times. The chain carries TRBV20-1 and TRBJ2-7; D unclear. The V end lost 2 bases, the J end lost 0 bases, and 8 bases lay between the germline ends. Germline loops: CDR1 DFQATT, CDR2 SNEGSKA (reference sequence). The CDR3 is made up of 13 amino acids. DNA for the CDR3: TGCAGTGCTAGACCACATAGCTCCTACGAGCAGTACTTC. Translating it yields CSARPHSSYEQYF.

V usage is TRBV7-2 and J usage is TRBJ2-1; 9 nucleotides line up with TRBD2. The germline V gene has CDR1 SGHTA and CDR2 FQGNSA. V was pared by 5 bases and J by 6 bases, with 8 bases of the junction left unmatched. The CDR3 sequence is 15 residues long. The CDR3 bases are TGTGCCAGCAGCAACCCCCTAGCGGGGATCAATGAGCAGTTCTTC. Amino acid sequence: CASSNPLAGINEQFF.

This clonotype was seen a few times. This chain links TRBV15 with TRBJ2-5; 9 bases align to TRBD1. V shed 3 bases and J 3 bases; nucleotides not matched to a gene: 14. The germline gives CDR1 LNHNV, CDR2 YYDKDF (reference sequence). The CDR3 contains 18 residues. In DNA form, the CDR3 reads TGTGCCACCAGCAGGGGGGGTTTCAACAGGGGGCTTGAAGAGACCCAGTACTTC. It encodes CATSRGGFNRGLEETQYF.

The sample holds many counts of this clonotype. V is TRBV12-3 or TRBV12-4 and J is TRBJ1-6; 7 nucleotides line up with TRBD1. J lost 6 bases, V lost 5 bases, and 7 bases had no gene match. The CDR3 length is 15 residues. The CDR3 DNA follows: TGTGCCAGCAGTCCCAGACAGGGAGGTAATTCACCCCTCCACTTT. It translates to CASSPRQGGNSPLHF.

This clonotype showed up just a few times. The CDR3, as DNA: TGTGCCAGCAGCTTAGTGGTGGACTCCTACGAGCAGTACTTC. Its protein is CASSLVVDSYEQYF. V and J are TRBV7-2 and TRBJ2-7; D not resolved. The CDR3 has 14 amino acids. V lost 1 base and J lost 0, with 7 bases in between. Germline V gives CDR1 SGHTA, CDR2 FQGNSA.

This clonotype came up many times. This chain uses TRBV20-1 with TRBJ1-4; unclear D gene. The V end was cut by 6 bases, the J end by 3 bases, with 17 bases between. This CDR3 region has 15 residues. CDR1 DFQATT and CDR2 SNEGSKA come from the germline V gene (reference sequence). The CDR3 reads CSAPNSAGSNEKLFF. CDR3 DNA sequence: TGCAGTGCGCCCAACTCGGCAGGTTCTAATGAAAAACTGTTTTTT.

This clonotype has a count of ten or more. This chain uses TRBV20-1 with TRBJ2-7; D perhaps matches TRBD1 (6 bases). CDR1 is DFQATT and CDR2 is SNEGSKA in the germline V gene (reference sequence). V was pared by 6 bases and J by 7 bases, with 22 bases between. The CDR3 contains 14 residues. This CDR3 is CSAELHRDDAEQYF. CDR3 nucleotide sequence: TGCAGTGCGGAGCTCCACAGGGATGATGCAGAGCAGTACTTC.

The sample holds a few counts of this clonotype. This chain uses TRBV3-1 with TRBJ2-7, with 13 bases lining up with TRBD2. With V trimmed by 4 bases and J by 3 bases, 3 bases remained unmatched. This CDR3 is 15 amino acids long. Germline CDR1 is LGHDT and CDR2 is YNNKEL (reference sequence). CDR3 protein: CASSRGLAGNYEQYF. DNA of the CDR3: TGTGCCAGCAGCCGGGGACTAGCGGGGAACTACGAGCAGTACTTC.

This clonotype has a count of ten or more. The chain employs TRBV20-1 and TRBJ1-5; D unresolved. V shed 0 bases and J shed 0 bases, with 9 bases lying between them. The CDR3 consists of 15 residues. Germline V gives CDR1 DFQATT, CDR2 SNEGSKA (reference sequence). CDR3 bases: TGCAGTGCTAGAGATTGGTTCCATAGCAATCAGCCCCAGCATTTT. This sequence encodes CSARDWFHSNQPQHF.

This clonotype was recorded many times. The rearrangement links TRBV5-5 to TRBJ2-7; TRBD2 agrees at 7 bases. Germline-derived CDR1 and CDR2 are SGHKS and YYEKEE (reference sequence). CDR3 length: 14 amino acids. With V trimmed by 5 bases and J by 0 bases, 5 bases remained unmatched. In nucleotides, the CDR3 is TGTGCCAGCAGTATAATAGCGGGCTCCTACGAGCAGTACTTC. Amino acids: CASSIIAGSYEQYF. Complete variable domain (other parts from reference TRBV5-5 and TRBJ2-7): DAGVTQSPTHLIKTRGQQVTLRCSPISGHKSVSWYQQVLGQGPQFIFQYYEKEERGRGNFPDRFSARQFPNYSSELNVNALLLGDSALYLCASSIIAGSYEQYFGPGTRLTVT.

This rearrangement joins TRBV7-2 to TRBJ1-2; D gene ambiguous. Germline CDR1 is SGHTA and CDR2 is FQGNSA. CDR3 length: 12 residues. Trimming shortened V by 8 bases and J by 2 bases, and 9 bases separated the two germline ends. CDR3 amino acids: CASAEDNYGYTF. CDR3 DNA sequence: TGTGCCAGCGCTGAGGACAACTATGGCTACACCTTC.